The present TCR beta chain was sequenced within a study of blood T cell repertoires in COVID-19. The wider study: The analysed material was cDNA or gDNA that came from T cells, B-cell-depleted T cells, or PBMCs.

On this clone: This CDR3 is also generated by other DNA sequences in the sample.

Germline loops: CDR1 LNHDA, CDR2 SQIVND (reference sequence). This CDR3 has 11 residues. Trimming shortened V by 3 bases and J by 7 bases, and 6 bases separated the two germline ends. Data came from immunoSEQ multiplex PCR; TCRdb stores just in-frame clones and leaves some out. Of about 170,000 clones in the sample, about 88% were seen once. The sequencing input was peripheral blood. This sequence originates from an elderly woman with COVID-19, enrolled during active disease. The chain is built from TRBV19 and TRBJ1-1; D is unresolved. The CDR3: CASSIRFEAFF. The CDR3 DNA sequence: TGTGCCAGTAGTATCAGGTTTGAAGCTTTCTTT.